This is a list of T cell receptor beta chains from one sample in a study of blood T cell repertoires in COVID-19. Method: immunoSEQ multiplex PCR; TCRdb's copy keeps in-frame clones and lacks some. The sample yields 200,000 to 250,000 clones, more than 85% seen once. The sample comprised peripheral blood. The source is a man in his sixties with acute or convalescent COVID-19. The CDR3 runs from the conserved cysteine through the conserved F or W. The D gene is left open where the match is weak. Part of the rows lack a size; the others show once, few, many or a class for expanded clones.

CDR3 DNA,CDR3 protein,V gene,D gene,clone size,J gene
TGTGCCACCAGCAGAGATTTGGGACAGGGAGGGCAAGAGACCCAGTACTTC,CATSRDLGQGGQETQYF,TRBV15,TRBD1,-,TRBJ2-5
TGTGCCAGTACCCATATACAGGGGTTCACTGAAGCTTTCTTT,CASTHIQGFTEAFF,TRBV19,TRBD1,few,TRBJ1-1
TGTGCCAGCAGTTTAGGCGGCTGGTACGAGCAGTACTTC,CASSLGGWYEQYF,TRBV28,-,-,TRBJ2-7
TGCGCCAGCAGCTTCGAGACAGACAACACCGGGGAGCTGTTTTTT,CASSFETDNTGELFF,TRBV5-1,-,-,TRBJ2-2
TGTGCCAGCAGCCCCCACCAGTTGGCAGGGGTTTTCCAGGAGACCCAGTACTTC,CASSPHQLAGVFQETQYF,TRBV11-2,-,-,TRBJ2-5
TGTGCCAGCAGTCTAGGCTCAGGGGGGTACGAGCAGTACTTC,CASSLGSGGYEQYF,TRBV11-2,-,-,TRBJ2-7
TGCAGCGTTGCTCCGGGGGGGAACACCGGGGAGCTGTTTTTT,CSVAPGGNTGELFF,TRBV29-1,TRBD2,once,TRBJ2-2
TGTGCCAGCAGCCGGACCGACCGGGGCGAGCAGTACTTC,CASSRTDRGEQYF,TRBV6-6,-,-,TRBJ2-7
TGTGCCAGCAGCCCCGCAGTGATGGGTAGCGGGGGAAGCTCCTACAATGAGCAGTTCTTC,CASSPAVMGSGGSSYNEQFF,TRBV4-2,TRBD2,-,TRBJ2-1
TGTGCCAGCACCGGGACAGGGAGGAACACTGAAGCTTTCTTT,CASTGTGRNTEAFF,TRBV19,TRBD1,-,TRBJ1-1
TGTGCCAGCAGCCAAAGGACAGGGAATTCACCCCTCCACTTT,CASSQRTGNSPLHF,TRBV3-1/TRBV3-2,TRBD1,-,TRBJ1-6
TGTGCCAGCAGCTCGGACAACTACAATGAGCAGTTCTTC,CASSSDNYNEQFF,TRBV7-3,-,-,TRBJ2-1
TGTGCCTGGAGTGGGACAGGGGTTTATAATTCACCCCTCCACTTT,CAWSGTGVYNSPLHF,TRBV30,TRBD1,-,TRBJ1-6
TGCGCCAGCAGTCAAGGACCCCGAAGCGACGAGCAGTACTTC,CASSQGPRSDEQYF,TRBV4-1,-,-,TRBJ2-7
TGCGCCAGCAGGGGGACAGGGCCGAACACTGAAGCTTTCTTT,CASRGTGPNTEAFF,TRBV10-1,TRBD1,-,TRBJ1-1